Below, 25 T cell receptor beta chains from the same sample are listed, as sequenced in a study of control samples from healthy donors and cancer patients. Libraries were prepared by immunoSEQ multiplex PCR; TCRdb keeps only in-frame clonotypes and omits some of them. The profile shows 150,000 or so clones, 93% of them singletons. The sample comprised blood. The source of these receptors is a man aged 18-30 years in good health.

This chain links TRBV29-1 with TRBJ1-6; a weak D match, TRBD1 (6 bases). The CDR3 sequence is 12 residues long. Looked up from germline, CDR1 is SQVTM and CDR2 is ANQGSEA. V was shortened by 4 bases and J by 5 bases, with 6 bases between the two germline ends. The chain's CDR3 is CSVGDNNSPLHF. The CDR3 DNA reads TGCAGCGTTGGGGACAATAATTCACCCCTCCACTTT.

The CDR3 DNA follows: TGTGCCACCAGCAGAGATACACACTACGAGCAGTACTTC. It encodes CATSRDTHYEQYF. The J gene is TRBJ2-7, the V gene TRBV15; no clear D. Per the germline V gene, CDR1 is LNHNV and CDR2 is YYDKDF (reference sequence). V was pared by 0 bases and J by 3 bases, with 6 bases between. The CDR3 covers 13 residues.

DNA of the CDR3: TGTGCCAGCAGCGTGACTCCAGATACGCAGTATTTT. Its translation: CASSVTPDTQYF. The chain recombines TRBV9 with TRBJ2-3; no definite D call. Trimming took 2 bases from V and 4 from J, leaving 5 bases between them. CDR3 length equals 12 residues. The germline V gene has CDR1 SGDLS and CDR2 YYNGEE.

V is TRBV7-9 and J is TRBJ1-1, with a possible D match to TRBD1 (5 bases). The V and J ends lost 3 bases and 6 bases respectively, with 14 bases between them. The CDR3 consists of 14 residues. The germline V gene encodes CDR1 SEHNR and CDR2 FQNEAQ (reference sequence). As DNA, the CDR3 is TGTGCCAGCAGCTTTGAATCCTGGGGGTCTGAAGCTTTCTTT. Translating it yields CASSFESWGSEAFF.

The chain couples TRBV28 to TRBJ1-5; TRBD1 might be the D (5 bases). V lost 4 bases and J lost 0, with 10 bases in between. Germline V gene lookup returns CDR1 MDHEN and CDR2 SYDVKM. The CDR3 is made up of 15 amino acids. For the CDR3, the DNA is TGTGCCAGCAGTTGGGGGTCCTATAGCAATCAGCCCCAGCATTTT. This translates into CASSWGSYSNQPQHF.

The genes are TRBV30 and TRBJ1-2, with D uncertain. The CDR3 runs to 15 residues. V lost 1 base, J lost 0 bases, and 12 bases lay in between. The germline V gene has CDR1 GTSNPN and CDR2 SVGIG (reference sequence). Here the CDR3 DNA reads TGTGCCTGGAGTGCGACGATTTTTTCTAACTATGGCTACACCTTC. Translation: CAWSATIFSNYGYTF.

This clone was observed a single time. This chain connects TRBV30 to TRBJ1-6; 8 bases are shared with TRBD1. The germline gives CDR1 GTSNPN, CDR2 SVGIG (reference sequence). J gave up 6 bases and V 3 bases, and 1 base lay outside the gene matches. This CDR3 is built from 13 residues. CDR3 nucleotides: TGTGCCTGGAGGACAGGGGCTAATTCACCCCTCCACTTT. It is translated as CAWRTGANSPLHF.

This chain uses TRBV27 with TRBJ2-1; the D gene is possibly TRBD2 (6 bases). The V end was cut by 3 bases, the J end by 10 bases, with 16 bases between. Germline assignment: CDR1 MNHEY and CDR2 SMNVEV (reference sequence). This CDR3 has 14 residues. The CDR3 DNA follows: TGTGCCAGCAGTTTTAGCGGCAACACAAAGGAGCAGTTCTTC. Its protein is CASSFSGNTKEQFF.

The chain couples TRBV15 to TRBJ1-2; D is perhaps TRBD1 (5 bases). V was pared by 7 bases and J by 5 bases, with 23 bases between. Germline V gene data show CDR1 as LNHNV and CDR2 as YYDKDF (reference sequence). There are 16 residues in the CDR3. The chain's CDR3 is CATMYSRDLLLYGYTF. CDR3 DNA sequence: TGTGCCACCATGTACAGTAGGGACCTCCTTTTATATGGCTACACCTTC.

The chain links TRBV27 to TRBJ2-1; 7 nucleotides line up with TRBD2. Germline V gene data show CDR1 as MNHEY and CDR2 as SMNVEV (reference sequence). The CDR3 contains 14 residues. V lost 7 bases, J lost 4 bases, and 7 bases stayed unmatched. CDR3 region: CASTWERGYNEQFF. The CDR3 DNA reads TGTGCCAGCACCTGGGAGCGGGGTTACAATGAGCAGTTCTTC.

This chain uses TRBV30 with TRBJ1-1; maybe TRBD1 (5 bases). The germline V gene has CDR1 GTSNPN and CDR2 SVGIG (reference sequence). CDR3 length: 13 residues. V lost 2 bases to trimming and J lost 1 base, with 8 bases between them. The CDR3 protein is CAWSYRKNTEAFF. The DNA for the CDR3 is TGTGCCTGGAGTTACAGGAAGAACACTGAAGCTTTCTTT.

This clone was counted a single time. V is TRBV5-1 and J is TRBJ2-1; no reliable D call. V shed 6 bases and J shed 1 base, with 11 bases lying between them. Germline loops: CDR1 SGHRS, CDR2 YFSETQ. The CDR3 has 14 residues. The CDR3 DNA is TGCGCCAGCACAAGGCCAGGTTCCTACAATGAGCAGTTCTTC. Amino acids: CASTRPGSYNEQFF.

V usage is TRBV30 and J usage is TRBJ2-1; D possibly uses TRBD1 or TRBD2 (5 bases each). The germline gives CDR1 GTSNPN, CDR2 SVGIG (reference sequence). Trimming left V 1 base short and J 1 base short, with 5 bases between. The CDR3 runs 13 residues. Here the CDR3 reads CAWSGGSYNEQFF. CDR3 nucleotides: TGTGCCTGGAGTGGGGGGTCCTACAATGAGCAGTTCTTC.

The chain links TRBV6-1 to TRBJ2-7, with 7 bases identical to TRBD2. CDR3 length: 17 residues. Trimming removed 4 bases from V and 2 bases from J; junction bases left unmatched: 14. Germline V gene sequence: CDR1 MNHNS, CDR2 SASEGT. CDR3 in amino acids: CASSARQTSELTYEQYF. The DNA of the CDR3 is TGTGCCAGCAGTGCACGCCAAACTAGCGAGTTAACCTACGAGCAGTACTTC.

V is TRBV4-3 and J is TRBJ1-2, with 8 bases that match TRBD1. This CDR3 has 18 amino acids. Trimming took 0 bases from V and 0 from J; bases not matched to a gene: 9. The V gene's germline CDR1 is LGHNA and CDR2 YSLEER. CDR3 bases: TGCGCCAGCAGCCAAGATGCGCAGGGGGCGGTGGCTAACTATGGCTACACCTTC. This sequence encodes CASSQDAQGAVANYGYTF.

The chain uses TRBV6-5 and TRBJ1-1; a weak D match, TRBD1 (6 bases). Germline V gives CDR1 MNHEY, CDR2 SVGAGI. The CDR3 loop spans 13 amino acids. V was shortened by 5 bases and J by 4 bases, with 11 bases between the two germline ends. CDR3 DNA: TGTGCCAGCAGTAGGACAGAGGCCACTGAAGCTTTCTTT. Translated: CASSRTEATEAFF.

The chain employs TRBV6-5 and TRBJ2-5; either TRBD1 or TRBD2 may fit D (7 bases each). CDR1 MNHEY and CDR2 SVGAGI come from the germline V gene. The CDR3 contains 13 residues. Trimming left V 11 bases short and J 5 bases short, with 18 bases between. CDR3 residues: CAFRGGGGETQYF. The DNA of the CDR3 is TGTGCCTTTCGGGGAGGGGGCGGGGAGACCCAGTACTTC.

V gene TRBV7-9 combines with J gene TRBJ2-2; 15 bases are shared with TRBD2. CDR1 is SEHNR, CDR2 FQNEAQ, per germline (reference sequence). The CDR3 length is 16 residues. Trimming took 4 bases from V and 7 from J; bases not matched to a gene: 4. CDR3 residues: CASSSGTSGRFGELFF. In DNA form, the CDR3 reads TGTGCCAGCAGCTCCGGGACTAGCGGGAGGTTCGGGGAGCTGTTTTTT.

The chain recombines TRBV30 with TRBJ1-6; D is undetermined. Germline loops: CDR1 GTSNPN, CDR2 SVGIG (reference sequence). The CDR3 runs 14 residues. V was shortened by 0 bases and J by 11 bases, with 14 bases between the two germline ends. CDR3 coding DNA: TGTGCCTGGAGTGTACGGCAGAGAATAACACCCCTCCACTTT. This gives the protein CAWSVRQRITPLHF.

The genes are TRBV3-1 (or the pseudogene TRBV3-2) and TRBJ2-5; 7 bases match TRBD2. This CDR3 spans 14 amino acids. J lost 5 bases, V lost 5 bases, and 8 bases had no gene match. Germline V CDR1 and CDR2: LGHDT, YNNKEL (reference sequence). CDR3 nucleotides: TGTGCCAGCAGCTGGGGAGGGCCAATCGAGACCCAGTACTTC. It codes for CASSWGGPIETQYF.

This clone was seen once. J is TRBJ1-2 and V is TRBV6-5, with TRBD1 matching over 10 bases. The CDR3 sequence is 16 residues long. With V trimmed by 0 bases and J by 10 bases, 11 bases remained unmatched. CDR1 and CDR2 from the germline V gene are MNHEY and SVGAGI. CDR3 coding DNA: TGTGCCAGCAGTTACTCGGGGACAGGGGAGAACCATGACTACACCTTC. It codes for CASSYSGTGENHDYTF.

The rearrangement uses TRBV5-1 and TRBJ2-7, with 9 bases fitting TRBD2. Per the germline V gene, CDR1 is SGHRS and CDR2 is YFSETQ. This CDR3 spans 16 amino acids. With 4 bases clipped from V and 3 bases from J, the junction kept 11 bases outside the gene matches. The CDR3 sequence: CASSPERGGGDYEQYF. DNA of the CDR3: TGCGCCAGCAGCCCGGAGAGAGGCGGGGGGGACTACGAGCAGTACTTC.

The chain couples TRBV5-1 to TRBJ2-3; 9 nucleotides line up with TRBD1. The CDR3 contains 17 residues. The V gene end was trimmed by 2 bases and the J gene end by 5 bases; junction bases not matched to a gene: 12. The germline V gene has CDR1 SGHRS and CDR2 YFSETQ. The CDR3 DNA reads TGCGCCAGCAGCTTAGAACCGGGACAGGGTATAGGAGATACGCAGTATTTT. Its translation: CASSLEPGQGIGDTQYF.

This CDR3 reads CASSLQNPYYEQYF. The CDR3 region has the DNA TGTGCCAGCAGTTTACAGAACCCATATTACGAGCAGTACTTC. The V gene is TRBV28, the J gene TRBJ2-7; D uncertain. CDR3 length: 14 residues. The V gene lost 2 bases and the J gene lost 4 bases, with 12 bases spanning the gap. Germline V lookup: CDR1 MDHEN, CDR2 SYDVKM.

The V gene is TRBV4-1, the J gene TRBJ1-3; D unclear. The CDR3 totals 15 residues. The germline gives CDR1 MGHRA, CDR2 YSYEKL. Between the trimmed V and J ends, which lost 1 base and 4 bases, there was a span of 11 bases. The CDR3 bases are TGCGCCAGCAGCCAAGTGGCCAGATCCGGAAACACCATATATTTT. The encoded protein is CASSQVARSGNTIYF.